This T cell receptor beta chain stems from a study of blood T cell repertoires in COVID-19. Study at large: T cells, B-cell-depleted T cells, or PBMCs provided the cDNA or gDNA that served as material.

CDR3 length equals 15 residues. The ends were cut back, 2 bases at V and 2 bases at J, with 9 bases in the middle. Germline loops: CDR1 LNHDA, CDR2 SQIVND (reference sequence). Clones were sequenced by immunoSEQ multiplex PCR, and TCRdb holds only the in-frame ones, with some missing. The sample contains fewer than 150,000 clones, more than 75% of which appear only once. This receptor was identified in a woman older than 75 with acute or convalescent COVID-19. The gene calls are TRBV19 and TRBJ1-4; D is undetermined. The sample comprised peripheral blood. The chain's CDR3 is CASSIIAATNEKLFF. The DNA for the CDR3 is TGTGCCAGTAGTATAATCGCCGCGACTAATGAAAAACTGTTTTTT.